One sample yielded the 23 T cell receptor beta chains listed below, sequenced in a study of post-analysis software for immune sequencing data. Broader study findings: Higher frequency in patients than in controls was seen for 5 or 6 TRBV segments, with TRBV5-6, TRBV5-1 and TRBV20-1 among them.

These receptors have no known antigen. TCR beta libraries were prepared from cDNA with unique molecular identifiers. TCRdb ran MiXCR on the PCR reads and lists one entry per CDR3 protein. The sample has fewer than 600,000 distinct CDR3 sequences; 40% to 55% are singletons. The sample taken for sequencing was blood. The receptors stem from a girl under 18 with multiple sclerosis.

This clonotype was observed a handful of times. The chain employs TRBV7-6 and TRBJ1-4; D might be TRBD1 (6 bases). This CDR3 comprises 16 residues. The germline V and J ends were trimmed by 4 bases and 3 bases, with 15 bases remaining between them. Germline values: CDR1 SGHVS, CDR2 FNYEAQ. CDR3 residues: CASSSPPGAANEKLFF. CDR3 coding DNA: TGTGCCAGCAGCTCCCCTCCGGGGGCCGCTAATGAAAAACTGTTTTTT.

There are a few counts of this clonotype. The chain links TRBV4-1 to TRBJ2-1; 9 bases line up with TRBD1. The CDR3 has 21 amino acids. Germline assignment: CDR1 MGHRA and CDR2 YSYEKL. With 4 bases clipped from V and 8 bases from J, the junction kept 27 bases outside the gene matches. CDR3 sequence (DNA): TGCGCCAGCAGCCCACCTCCGGGACAGGGAGGACTACTTACGCTTAACGATGAGCAGTTCTTC. Protein sequence: CASSPPPGQGGLLTLNDEQFF.

This clonotype was counted between two and nine times. V gene TRBV6-4 combines with J gene TRBJ2-7; D is possibly TRBD1 (6 bases). The CDR3 consists of 13 residues. The germline CDR1 and CDR2 sequences are MRHNA and SNTAGT. V was pared by 5 bases and J by 2 bases, with 10 bases between. This CDR3 reads CASSCRDTYEQYF. CDR3 nucleotide sequence: TGTGCCAGCAGTTGCCGGGACACCTACGAGCAGTACTTC.

This chain joins TRBV12-3 or TRBV12-4 and TRBJ2-5; the D gene is possibly TRBD1 (5 bases). Gene TRBJ2-7 matches the end of the DNA better, so the J call may be wrong. This CDR3 contains 13 residues. The CDR3 DNA reads as TGTGCCAGCAGTCCCAGGGTACACTACGAGCAGTACTTC. It encodes CASSPRVHYEQYF.

This clonotype was seen a few times. This chain links TRBV28 with TRBJ2-3, with D maybe TRBD2 (5 bases). CDR1 and CDR2 (germline): MDHEN, SYDVKM. The CDR3 totals 14 residues. The germline V and J ends were trimmed by 3 bases and 3 bases, with 10 bases remaining between them. In nucleotides, the CDR3 is TGTGCCAGCAGTTTGACCGAGCGGACAGATACGCAGTATTTT. The encoded protein is CASSLTERTDTQYF.

This clonotype showed up just once. CDR3 protein: CASSVTGESNQPQHF. Written as DNA, the CDR3 is TGTGCCAGCAGCGTCACAGGGGAGAGCAATCAGCCCCAGCATTTT. The chain is built from TRBV9 and TRBJ1-5; 7 bases are shared with TRBD1. After removal of 2 bases from V and 1 base from J, the junction contained 3 bases not matched to a gene. There are 15 residues in the CDR3. Germline CDR1 is SGDLS and CDR2 is YYNGEE.

This clonotype was counted between two and nine times. This rearrangement joins TRBV2 to TRBJ2-1; D remains unclear. Germline-derived CDR1 and CDR2 are SNHLY and FYNNEI. V lost 7 bases to trimming and J lost 8 bases, with 15 bases between them. The CDR3 length is 13 residues. CDR3 region: CASTMGPWDEQFF. Written as DNA, the CDR3 is TGTGCCAGCACCATGGGTCCTTGGGATGAGCAGTTCTTC.

This clonotype was counted between two and nine times. The chain joins TRBV29-1 to TRBJ2-2; 8 bases map to TRBD1. V lost 3 bases and J lost 5; bases outside the gene matches: 5. The CDR3 sequence is 14 residues long. The germline V gene encodes CDR1 SQVTM and CDR2 ANQGSEA. The CDR3 DNA reads as TGCAGCGTTGAGAGACAGGGGAAGACCGGGGAGCTGTTTTTT. Translating gives CSVERQGKTGELFF.

The gene calls are TRBV12-3 or TRBV12-4 and TRBJ2-5, with D perhaps matching TRBD2 (6 bases). There are 13 residues in the CDR3. The germline V and J ends were trimmed by 5 bases and 0 bases, with 7 bases remaining between them. The CDR3, as DNA: TGTGCCAGCAGTCAGCGGGACCAAGAGACCCAGTACTTC. It encodes CASSQRDQETQYF.

The CDR3 loop reads CSVEDRAGSGANVLTF. CDR3 DNA: TGCAGCGTTGAAGATCGAGCGGGTTCTGGGGCCAACGTCCTGACTTTC. V and J are TRBV29-1 and TRBJ2-6; possible D gene TRBD2, 6 bases. V was pared by 0 bases and J by 1 base, with 10 bases between. CDR1 and CDR2 from the germline V gene are SQVTM and ANQGSEA. The CDR3 consists of 16 residues.

The rearrangement joins TRBV7-2 to TRBJ1-4; D unresolved. V was trimmed by 3 bases and J by 3 bases, leaving 8 bases between them. Germline V gene lookup returns CDR1 SGHTA and CDR2 FQGNSA. This CDR3 comprises 14 residues. The chain's CDR3 is CASSLRQPNEKLFF. The CDR3 nucleotides read TGTGCCAGCAGCTTGAGGCAGCCTAATGAAAAACTGTTTTTT.

V and J are TRBV12-3 or TRBV12-4 and TRBJ1-5; possible D gene TRBD1, 5 bases. The V gene lost 5 bases and the J gene lost 0 bases, with 14 bases spanning the gap. There are 16 residues in the CDR3. This chain's CDR3 is CASSAFGTASNQPQHF. Written as DNA, the CDR3 is TGTGCCAGCAGTGCCTTTGGGACGGCTAGCAATCAGCCCCAGCATTTT.

The chain recombines TRBV4-2 with TRBJ1-2; 8 bases fit TRBD1. Germline V gene lookup returns CDR1 LGHNA and CDR2 YNFKEQ. The V gene end was trimmed by 5 bases and the J gene end by 6 bases; junction bases not matched to a gene: 8. The CDR3 runs 14 residues. The CDR3 nucleotides read TGTGCCAGCAGCGACCGGACAGGGCCGAATGGCTACACCTTC. It is translated as CASSDRTGPNGYTF.

This clonotype was observed once. The V gene is TRBV20-1, the J gene TRBJ2-1, with 13 bases aligning to TRBD2. The V segment lost 5 bases and the J segment 9 bases; nucleotides outside the gene matches: 7. This CDR3 spans 14 amino acids. CDR1 DFQATT and CDR2 SNEGSKA come from the germline V gene (reference sequence). DNA of the CDR3: TGCAGTGCTTGGAGGACTAGCGGGAGCAGTGAGCAGTTCTTC. Translation gives CSAWRTSGSSEQFF.

This clonotype occurred a few times. V is TRBV20-1 and J is TRBJ2-5, with D possibly being TRBD1 or TRBD2 (5 bases each). Trimming pared 6 bases from V and 5 bases from J, leaving 13 bases between. This CDR3 is built from 12 residues. The germline V gene encodes CDR1 DFQATT and CDR2 SNEGSKA (reference sequence). CDR3 DNA sequence: TGCAGTGCCGTCCGGGACCGGGAGACCCAGTACTTC. Translating it yields CSAVRDRETQYF.

J is TRBJ1-2 and V is TRBV7-2; 9 bases fit TRBD1. Trimming cost V 1 base and J 4 bases; bases outside gene matches: 1. The CDR3 spans 14 residues. CDR1 is SGHTA and CDR2 is FQGNSA in the germline V gene. The CDR3 nucleotides are TGTGCCAGCAGCTTAGAGGACAGGGGCTATGGCTACACCTTC. As protein: CASSLEDRGYGYTF.

Comment on this clonotype: With a much larger clone just one base away, this may be a read error. The chain links TRBV6-2 or TRBV6-3 to TRBJ2-1; no firm D call. TRBJ2-7 matches the DNA end more closely, so the J call is doubtful. Germline values: CDR1 MNHEY, CDR2 SVGEGT. The CDR3 has 16 residues. CDR3 loop: CASSYSAETHPHEQYF. For the CDR3, the DNA is TGTGCCAGCAGTTACTCGGCCGAGACTCACCCCCACGAGCAGTACTTC.

The chain combines TRBV20-1 with TRBJ2-3, with D maybe TRBD2 (5 bases). The CDR3 sequence is 14 residues long. The V gene's germline CDR1 is DFQATT and CDR2 SNEGSKA (reference sequence). V was clipped by 6 bases and J by 10 bases, with 23 bases between them. CDR3: CSAQTFGIEDPQYF. For the CDR3, the DNA is TGCAGTGCCCAGACCTTCGGGATCGAGGATCCGCAGTATTTT.

The rearrangement uses TRBV3-1 and TRBJ2-3, with D unclear. Per the germline V gene, CDR1 is LGHDT and CDR2 is YNNKEL (reference sequence). V gave up 5 bases and J gave up 5 bases, with 11 bases separating them. The CDR3 extends over 13 amino acids. The CDR3 coding sequence is TGTGCCAGCAGCAACCGTCGGGTAGATACGCAGTATTTT. Protein: CASSNRRVDTQYF.

This chain uses TRBV5-1 with TRBJ1-1; D may be TRBD1 (5 bases). Per germline, CDR1 SGHRS and CDR2 YFSETQ. Trimming took off 7 bases at V and 4 bases at J, with 8 bases between the two ends. The CDR3 runs to 11 residues. This chain's CDR3 is CASGRATEAFF. Here the CDR3 DNA reads TGCGCCAGCGGCAGGGCCACTGAAGCTTTCTTT. The full variable domain, rest sourced from reference TRBV5-1 and TRBJ1-1, is KAGVTQTPRYLIKTRGQQVTLSCSPISGHRSVSWYQQTPGQGLQFLFEYFSETQRNKGNFPGRFSGRQFSNSRSEMNVSTLELGDSALYLCASGRATEAFFGQGTRLTVV.

This chain links TRBV11-1 with TRBJ2-7; D ambiguous. Germline V lookup: CDR1 SGHAT, CDR2 FQDESV (reference sequence). This CDR3 region has 14 residues. Trimming shortened V by 4 bases and J by 0 bases, and 10 bases separated the two germline ends. The CDR3 DNA sequence: TGTGCCAGCAGCTACGACCGAACCTCCTACGAGCAGTACTTC. This translates into CASSYDRTSYEQYF.

This chain connects TRBV4-1 to TRBJ2-7; TRBD2 agrees at 14 bases. V gave up 7 bases and J gave up 0 bases; unmatched junction bases: 8. The CDR3 is 17 residues long. Per the germline V gene, CDR1 is MGHRA and CDR2 is YSYEKL. For the CDR3, the DNA is TGCGCCAGCACCATGACTAGCGGGAGGGGGGACTCCTACGAGCAGTACTTC. Amino acid sequence: CASTMTSGRGDSYEQYF.

The chain combines TRBV4-2 with TRBJ1-2, with D perhaps matching TRBD1 (5 bases). The CDR3 runs 15 residues. Germline CDR1 reads LGHNA; CDR2 reads YNFKEQ. Between the trimmed V and J ends, which lost 1 base and 0 bases, there was a span of 9 bases. Here the CDR3 reads CASSQGQGANYGYTF. CDR3 coding DNA: TGTGCCAGCAGCCAAGGGCAGGGCGCTAACTATGGCTACACCTTC.